The 3 T cell receptor beta chains presented below share a single source sample, sequenced in a study of T-cell memory formation after mild COVID-19. TCRdb ran MiXCR on the 5' RACE reads and lists one entry per CDR3 protein. The sample gives some 350,000 distinct CDR3 sequences, less than 20% of which show up once; 20% to 25% is in the top ten. Sequenced input: PBMCs or a T cell subset sorted from them (not recorded which). The receptors come from a man between 18 and 29 years old who had mild COVID-19 (a few samples of this study predate the infection). Cell type and time point are not known.

This clonotype was observed many times. The V gene is TRBV12-3 or TRBV12-4, the J gene TRBJ2-1; 10 bases agree with TRBD1. CDR3 length: 14 residues. With V trimmed by 4 bases and J by 8 bases, 5 bases remained unmatched. The CDR3 nucleotides read TGTGCCAGCAGTTGGCGACAGGGGGCCTATGAGCAGTTCTTC. This gives the protein CASSWRQGAYEQFF.

The V gene is TRBV5-1, the J gene TRBJ2-3, with D possibly being TRBD1 (5 bases). V was cut by 1 base and J by 4 bases, with 13 bases left in between. Germline CDR1 reads SGHRS; CDR2 reads YFSETQ. CDR3 length equals 15 residues. DNA of the CDR3: TGCGCCAGCAGCTTGCCAAGGGGTGCCGCAGATACGCAGTATTTT. The encoded protein is CASSLPRGAADTQYF.

This clonotype was observed a few times. This chain uses TRBV7-3 with TRBJ1-1; TRBD1 is a possible D gene (5 bases). Per the germline V gene, CDR1 is SGHTA and CDR2 is FQGTGA. V lost 5 bases to trimming and J lost 6 bases, with 13 bases between them. The CDR3 contains 13 residues. In DNA, the CDR3 is TGTGCCAGCAGCACCCAGGGCAAGGCTGAAGCTTTCTTT. Translation: CASSTQGKAEAFF.